The text below deals with one TCR beta chain. Autoimmune disease history or systemic immunosuppression disqualified patients. Sequenced by immunoSEQ multiplex PCR; TCRdb stores in-frame clones only, minus some. This table holds about 69,000 clones, around 80% found once. These data are taken from a study of OX40 agonist ivuxolimab in advanced cancers. Germline V CDR1 and CDR2: MGHRA, YSYEKL. The CDR3 is made up of 14 amino acids. J lost 8 bases, V lost 1 base, and 3 bases had no gene match. The specimen comprised CD4+ or CD8+ T cells sorted from blood, sampled in a trial of the OX40 agonist ivuxolimab. This receptor was obtained from an adult with an advanced solid tumor such as melanoma, head and neck, liver or kidney cancer. The chain has TRBV4-1 and TRBJ2-5; 11 positions agree with TRBD2. CDR3 loop: CASSQVAGGETQYF. The CDR3, as DNA: TGCGCCAGCAGCCAAGTAGCGGGAGGGGAAACCCAGTACTTC.